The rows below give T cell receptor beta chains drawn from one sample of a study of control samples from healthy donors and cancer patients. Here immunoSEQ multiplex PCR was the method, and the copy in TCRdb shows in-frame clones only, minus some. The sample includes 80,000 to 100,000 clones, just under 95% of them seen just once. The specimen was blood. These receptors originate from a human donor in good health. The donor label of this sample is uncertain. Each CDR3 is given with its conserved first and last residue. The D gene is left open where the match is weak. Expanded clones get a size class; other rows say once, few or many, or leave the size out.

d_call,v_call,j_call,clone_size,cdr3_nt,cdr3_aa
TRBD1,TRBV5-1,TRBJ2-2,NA,TGCGCCAGCAGCCCGGGACAGGCCCCTAAAGAGGAGCTGTTTTTT,CASSPGQAPKEELFF
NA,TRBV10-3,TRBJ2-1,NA,TGTGCCATCTCCCGGGACTCCTCTGGTGAGCAGTTCTTC,CAISRDSSGEQFF
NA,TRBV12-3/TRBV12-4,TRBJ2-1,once,TGTGCCAGCAACGCTGGGAATGAGCAGTTCTTC,CASNAGNEQFF
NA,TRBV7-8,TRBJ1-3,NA,TGTGCCAGCAGCTTAGTCGCTCGGGTGGGTGGAAACACCATATATTTT,CASSLVARVGGNTIYF
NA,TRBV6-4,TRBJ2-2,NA,TGTGCCAGCAGTTCGGCCAGGGACACCGGGGAGCTGTTTTTT,CASSSARDTGELFF
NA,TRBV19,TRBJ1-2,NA,TGTGCCAGTAGTATCTCCGGGCCCTATGGCTACACCTTC,CASSISGPYGYTF
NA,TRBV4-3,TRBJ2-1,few,TGCGCCAGCAGCCAAGATGGTATTAGCCGGAATGAGCAGTTCTTC,CASSQDGISRNEQFF
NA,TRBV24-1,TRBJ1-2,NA,TGTGCCACCAGTCCACAACAGGGAGATGGCTACACCTTC,CATSPQQGDGYTF
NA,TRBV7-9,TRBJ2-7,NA,TGTGCCAGCAGCTCCACCCGTTTCGGGGCCAAGGGCCACGAGCAGTACTTC,CASSSTRFGAKGHEQYF
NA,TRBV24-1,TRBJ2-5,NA,TGTGCCACCAGTGACAACTCAGCTCACGAGACCCAGTACTTC,CATSDNSAHETQYF
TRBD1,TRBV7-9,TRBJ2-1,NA,TGTGCCAGCAGCGCCCGGGACAGGGGGCGACCAGAGCAGTTCTTC,CASSARDRGRPEQFF
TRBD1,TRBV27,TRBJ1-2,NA,TGTGCCAGCAGTTTCGGACAGGGGGGTGGCTACACCTTC,CASSFGQGGGYTF
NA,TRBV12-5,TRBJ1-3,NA,TGTGCTAGTGGTTCCATCGATGCAGGTGGAAACACCATATATTTT,CASGSIDAGGNTIYF
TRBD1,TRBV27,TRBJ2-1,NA,TGTGCCAGCAGCGGGGTCCGACAGGGCTACAATGAGCAGTTCTTC,CASSGVRQGYNEQFF
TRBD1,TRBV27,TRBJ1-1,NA,TGTGCCAGCAGTCATGCCCCAGGGACAGCTTACTTTAACACTGAAGCTTTCTTT,CASSHAPGTAYFNTEAFF
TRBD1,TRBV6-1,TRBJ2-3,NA,TGTGCCAGCAGTGAAGCGCTTCTTTCAGGGACAGGCTCACCAGATACGCAGTATTTT,CASSEALLSGTGSPDTQYF
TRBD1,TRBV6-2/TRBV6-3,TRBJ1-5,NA,TGTGCCAGCACCCCTTTACAGGGGGCAAATCAGCCCCAGCATTTT,CASTPLQGANQPQHF
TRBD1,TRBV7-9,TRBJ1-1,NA,TGTGCCAGCAGCCGGGACAGGGGGCAGACTGAAGCTTTCTTT,CASSRDRGQTEAFF
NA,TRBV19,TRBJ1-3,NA,TGTGCCAGTAGTATAGCTTCTGGAAACACCATATATTTT,CASSIASGNTIYF
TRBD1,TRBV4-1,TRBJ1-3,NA,TGCGCCAGCAGCCAAGAAATACAGGGGGCAGGAGGAAACACCATATATTTT,CASSQEIQGAGGNTIYF
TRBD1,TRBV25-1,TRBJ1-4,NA,TGTGCCAGCAGTGATGGTTACAGGGGAAGAACTAATGAAAAACTGTTTTTT,CASSDGYRGRTNEKLFF
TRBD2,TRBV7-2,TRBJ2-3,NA,TGTGCCAGCAGCTGGGCTAGCGGGGGGCGCACAGATACGCAGTATTTT,CASSWASGGRTDTQYF
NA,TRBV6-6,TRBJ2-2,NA,TGTGCCAGCAGTTCACAGAACTCCGGGGAGCTGTTTTTT,CASSSQNSGELFF
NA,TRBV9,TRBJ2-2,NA,TGTGCCAGCAGCGAAGAACAGGGGAACACCGGGGAGCTGTTTTTT,CASSEEQGNTGELFF
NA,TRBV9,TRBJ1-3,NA,TGTGCCAGCAGCGTCACAGCAGACGGCAGAAACACCATATATTTT,CASSVTADGRNTIYF
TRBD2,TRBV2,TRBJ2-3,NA,TGTGCCAGCCGTACTAGCGGGGAAAACACAGATACGCAGTATTTT,CASRTSGENTDTQYF
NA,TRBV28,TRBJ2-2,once,TGTGCCAGCAGTTTAGGCCGTGCGAACACCGGGGAGCTGTTTTTT,CASSLGRANTGELFF
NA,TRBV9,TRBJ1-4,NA,TGTGCCAGCAGCGTAGACGGGACCTTTAATGAAAAACTGTTTTTT,CASSVDGTFNEKLFF
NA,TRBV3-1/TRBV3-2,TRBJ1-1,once,TGTGCCAGCAGCCGAGTTGGGGGAGACACTGAAGCTTTCTTT,CASSRVGGDTEAFF
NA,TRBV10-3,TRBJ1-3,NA,TGTGCCACCAGGGGTGCTGGAAACACCATATATTTT,CATRGAGNTIYF
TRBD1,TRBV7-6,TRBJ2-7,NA,TGTGCCAGCAGCCTAAACACTCAGGGGACAGGGGACTACGAGCAGTACTTC,CASSLNTQGTGDYEQYF
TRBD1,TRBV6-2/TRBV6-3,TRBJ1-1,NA,TGTGCCAGCAGTCCGGGACAGGGGAACACTGAAGCTTTCTTT,CASSPGQGNTEAFF
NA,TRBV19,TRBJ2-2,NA,TGTGCCAGTAGTATCAGGGGTCCGGCCGGGGAGCTGTTTTTT,CASSIRGPAGELFF
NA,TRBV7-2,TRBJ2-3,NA,TGTGCCAGCAGCTTAGCTTTGCGGGGGCCCACAGATACGCAGTATTTT,CASSLALRGPTDTQYF
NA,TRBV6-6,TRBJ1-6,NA,TGTGCCAGCACTGTCGAGTACCCAAATTCACCCCTCCACTTT,CASTVEYPNSPLHF
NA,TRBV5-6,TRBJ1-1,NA,TGTGCCAGCAGCTTGCGGGGACCGGCCACTGAAGCTTTCTTT,CASSLRGPATEAFF
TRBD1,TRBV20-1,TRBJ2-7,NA,TGCAGTGCTAGTGTGGGGGACAGGGCGTCCTTC,CSASVGDRASF
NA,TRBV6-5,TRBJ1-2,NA,TGTGCCAGCACCACCGGAGGGGGGGAGCCGGTTGGCTACACCTTC,CASTTGGGEPVGYTF
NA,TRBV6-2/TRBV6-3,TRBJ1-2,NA,TGTGCCAGCAGTTATGGGGAGACCAATGGCTACACCTTC,CASSYGETNGYTF
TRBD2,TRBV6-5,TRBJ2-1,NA,TGTGCCAGCACCCCGACTAGCGGGGTCTACAATGAGCAGTTCTTC,CASTPTSGVYNEQFF
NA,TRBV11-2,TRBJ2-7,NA,TGTGCCAGCAGCCGTTACTACGAGCAGTACTTC,CASSRYYEQYF
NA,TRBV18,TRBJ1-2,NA,TGTGCCAGCTCACCAACGGATGCGCGGTATGGCTACACCTTC,CASSPTDARYGYTF
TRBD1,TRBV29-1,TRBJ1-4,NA,TGCAGCGTGAGGGGACAGTGGAATGAAAAACTGTTTTTT,CSVRGQWNEKLFF
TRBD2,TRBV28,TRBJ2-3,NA,TGTGCCAGCACCGGCGGGGGGGACACAGATACGCAGTATTTT,CASTGGGDTDTQYF
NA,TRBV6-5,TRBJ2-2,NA,TGTGCCAGCGATAGGAACACCGGGGAGCTGTTTTTT,CASDRNTGELFF
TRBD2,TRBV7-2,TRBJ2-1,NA,TGTGCCAGCAGGAGGACTAGCGGGGGGCTTGAGCAGTTCTTC,CASRRTSGGLEQFF
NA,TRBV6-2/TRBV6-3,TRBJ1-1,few,TGTGCCAGCAGTTACACCGGGGGCACTGAAGCTTTCTTT,CASSYTGGTEAFF
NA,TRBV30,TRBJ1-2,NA,TGTGCCTGGAGATATAGGACGGACTATGGCTACACCTTC,CAWRYRTDYGYTF
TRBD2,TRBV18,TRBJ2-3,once,TGTGCCAGCTCACCGGGCGGGGGGGTCATCGGCACAGATACGCAGTATTTT,CASSPGGGVIGTDTQYF
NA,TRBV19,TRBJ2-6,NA,TGTGCCAGTAGTCCCCGTCTTGAGGGAAAATCTGGGGCCAACGTCCTGACTTTC,CASSPRLEGKSGANVLTF
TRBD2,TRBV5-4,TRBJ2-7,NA,TGTGCCAGCAGCATTAGCGGGGGGGATTACGAGCAGTACTTC,CASSISGGDYEQYF
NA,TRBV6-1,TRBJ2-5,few,TGTGCCAGCAGTGAAGGAGACGTCCGAGAGACCCAGTACTTC,CASSEGDVRETQYF
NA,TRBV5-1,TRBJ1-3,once,TGCGCCAGCAGCTTCGCAGGGGCTGGAAACACCATATATTTT,CASSFAGAGNTIYF
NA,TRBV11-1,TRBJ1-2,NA,TGTGCCAGCAGCTTAGCAGCTAACTATGGCTACACCTTC,CASSLAANYGYTF